This T cell receptor (beta chain) was identified during a study of blood T cells in healthy people across ages (dated by TCRdb to about 2015). Broadly, across the study: In model experiments, template switching captured roughly one uniquely barcoded TCR beta cDNA molecule for every two T cells. For two donors (one aged 18 to 29 and one aged 80 or older), the study analyzed two additional independent replicas of 1 million unique cDNA reads from the same blood draw. To avoid experimental bias, donors of different ages were distributed randomly across sequencing lanes. The donors were split into four age groups: young (average 16 years), middle-aged (roughly 40), aged (roughly 68) and long-lived (roughly 77). Using deep sequencing normalized with unique cDNA molecular identifiers, the study measured how TCR beta repertoire diversity changes with age. The paper as a whole reports these results and caveats: Estimates of total diversity from one million sequenced T cells were regarded as lower bounds and underestimates. Compared with the aged group, more naive CD4+ T cells, fewer expanded clones and increased TCR diversity were shown by the long-lived group, suggesting age selection. Observed TCR beta diversity per million T cells fell roughly linearly with age, and a significant reduction was already apparent by age approximately 40. The CMV infection status of donors was not known, potentially confounding age-related changes in expanded clonotypes. The percentage of naive T cells measured by flow cytometry correlated strongly with observed TCR beta diversity. Bulk unsorted PBMC profiling prevented conclusive comparison of naive and antigen-experienced compartments.

This clonotype has just a few counts. Its antigen is unknown. No per-base quality is available; no much larger clone lies one base away. The germline V gene (reference sequence) gives CDR1 as DFQATT and CDR2 as SNEGSKA. CDR3 length: 14 amino acids, cysteine to phenylalanine. The only DNA kept is the CDR3, 42 bases in frame from the first base. V is clipped by 3 bases and J by 4 bases, and the sequence between their germline boundaries is 15 bases long. Donors were a few dozen systemically healthy Caucasian individuals from Russia aged roughly 6 to 90 years. Around 9.8 milliliters of peripheral blood were collected from each donor into EDTA-treated Vacutainer tubes. Ficoll-Paque density-gradient centrifugation was used to isolate PBMCs, with at least 6.5 million per sample. Trizol reagent was used to extract total RNA from PBMCs, with at least 6 micrograms per sample. For every donor, an aliquot of PBMCs went through flow cytometry to measure the percentages of naive CD45RAhigh/CD27high T cells.

The method was 5' RACE. For sequencing, an Illumina HiSeq 2500 was employed. A second PCR of roughly 7 to 11 cycles was performed with a sample-barcoded 5' primer and a J-beta primer mix. Each TCR beta cDNA molecule received a unique molecular identifier from a template-switch 5' adaptor carrying 12 random nucleotides. Each sample yielded at least 3 million CDR3-containing paired-end reads. First-strand cDNA synthesis was performed from all RNA using the Mint cDNA synthesis kit, with priming by a TRBC-specific oligonucleotide. Following uracil-DNA glycosylase treatment, a first 18-cycle PCR with universal primers M1SS and BC2_uni_R was performed on all cDNA. In the original analysis: Each sample was normalized by randomly selecting 1 million high-quality reads, each carrying a distinct molecular identifier. Instead of being binned into consensus sequences, reads that shared molecular identifiers were thrown out. CDR3 identification, clonotype clustering and error correction used MiTCR with a Q25 quality threshold and the strictest error-elimination algorithm. A nonparametric unseen species model with Euler transformation was used to estimate a lower bound on total TCR beta diversity. TCRdb reworked the public reads: Q25 trimming with fastp, MiXCR clone assembly, productive beta chains retained. Under each unique CDR3 protein, matching rows form one entry showing the most common genes and DNA. These V and J calls are TCRdb output, not the study's own analysis. The sample table holds over 1,500,000 distinct CDR3 sequences, of which around half were seen once. Jointly, the top ten make up around 2.1% of the sample.

The source of this sequence is a woman in her thirties or forties in good health. Sequenced sample: blood. Recombination connected TRBV20-1 to TRBJ1-2, and possibly TRBD1, on 6 matching bases. The CDR3: CSARRGEVGYGYTF. The nucleotide sequence is given as TGCAGTGCTAGGAGGGGGGAAGTGGGCTATGGCTACACCTTC.